This T cell receptor beta chain was identified in a study of blood T cell repertoires in COVID-19 (TCRdb year 2020). Regarding the research as a whole: The collaborator samples originated in the United States, Italy and Spain and spanned the acute and convalescent phases of COVID-19. The prospective study material was composed of cDNA or gDNA derived from T cells, B-cell-depleted T cells, or PBMCs. Subjects who had been exposed to COVID-19, were actively infected with it, or had recovered from it provided the deeply sampled blood TCRbeta repertoires that made up the dataset. The repertoires were released in a freely available public database meant as a resource for research on the immune response to SARS-CoV-2. Samples came from the ongoing ImmuneRACE study (first 160 participants) plus 1,254 subjects from 6 global collaborators. Sample metadata almost always included a de-identified subject ID, COVID-19 status, age in years and sex. Where available, HLA class I and class II types were obtained from metadata supplied by the sample provider rather than from assay-based typing.

Whole blood was collected in K2EDTA tubes by collaborating institutions according to the institutions' own protocols. For TCRbeta analysis, collaborators shipped samples in one of three forms: frozen whole blood, isolated PBMCs, or DNA extracted from either of those sample types. This clone has more than one count but fewer than ten. Its antigen specificity is not known. No per-base quality is available; no much larger clone lies one base away. Overall study results and their limits: The amount of clinical and demographic metadata varied by source and participant and was provided uncurated.

The immunoSEQ Assay, a bias-controlled multiplex PCR, was used to amplify TCRbeta CDR3 regions from genomic DNA. The authors' pipeline ran thus. Nucleated cell counts per sample were estimated from amplification of reference gene primers within the assay. To quantify the absolute abundance of each unique TCRbeta CDR3 rearrangement, sequence reads were collapsed and filtered. For each sample, productive Simpson clonality was calculated as the square root of Simpson's diversity index over productive rearrangements. TCRdb retrieved this table from immuneACCESS and kept in-frame rearrangements only. Not all clones are present; in checked studies, unresolved V genes account for under half, and no reason is known for the remainder. D and trimming come from the DNA, and the V and J calls and clone size come from that table. The sample table contains about 100,000 clones; only one count was recorded for 87% of them. The ten largest clones add up to approximately 7.3% of the sample.

The CDR3 numbers 13 residues from cysteine through phenylalanine. Solely the CDR3 DNA is kept, with 39 bases framed from the first base. At the junction V is shortened by 3 bases and J by 2 bases, with 6 bases in between. Based on the germline V gene (reference sequence), the CDR1 and CDR2 sequences are LNHDA and SQIVND. The sequence was obtained from a man aged 30 to 39 in a cohort sampled during active COVID-19. The rearrangement joined TRBV19 to TRBJ2-3, and TRBD2 may be the D gene, going by 6 matching bases. The sample comprised peripheral blood. The CDR3 corresponds to CASSMRDTDTQYF. The DNA sequence is given as TGTGCCAGTAGTATGCGGGACACAGATACGCAGTATTTT.